One and the same sample provided the 10 T cell receptor beta chains below, sequenced in a study of CD8 T cells in ankylosing spondylitis. TCRdb called the 5' RACE reads again in MiXCR, with one record for every CDR3 protein. This table holds about 130,000 distinct CDR3 sequences, about an eighth found once. The specimen sequenced was blood, either unsorted or a sorted T cell fraction (not recorded which). All receptors come from a female donor with ankylosing spondylitis or in good health (not recorded which).

This clonotype was detected many times. The chain recombines TRBV5-1 with TRBJ2-3; TRBD1 aligns across 11 bases. V was pared by 4 bases and J by 3 bases, with 4 bases of the junction left unmatched. CDR3 length equals 15 residues. The germline CDR1 and CDR2 sequences are SGHRS and YFSETQ. CDR3 residues: CASSVGTGGTDTQYF. The CDR3 bases are TGCGCCAGCAGCGTGGGGACAGGGGGAACAGATACGCAGTATTTT.

This clonotype was detected only once. This may arise from a read error, as a much more abundant clone is one base away. The chain is built from TRBV6-1 and TRBJ2-1; 10 bases align to TRBD2. Germline CDR1 reads MNHNS; CDR2 reads SASEGT. V gave up 4 bases and J gave up 6 bases; unmatched junction bases: 3. The CDR3 is 14 amino acids. This CDR3 is CASSVAGGSNEQFF. CDR3 coding DNA: TGTGCCAGCAGTGTAGCGGGAGGCAGCAATGAGCAGTTCTTC.

This clonotype was found many times. V and J are TRBV5-1 and TRBJ2-1, with unresolved D. V was cut by 2 bases and J by 5 bases, with 14 bases left in between. Germline V gene data show CDR1 as SGHRS and CDR2 as YFSETQ. CDR3 length: 15 residues. The CDR3 bases are TGCGCCAGCAGCTTATCGTCAGCATTGAACAATGAGCAGTTCTTC. It translates to CASSLSSALNNEQFF. Variable domain in full (rest from reference TRBV5-1 and TRBJ2-1): KAGVTQTPRYLIKTRGQQVTLSCSPISGHRSVSWYQQTPGQGLQFLFEYFSETQRNKGNFPGRFSGRQFSNSRSEMNVSTLELGDSALYLCASSLSSALNNEQFFGPGTRLTVL.

This clonotype was seen repeatedly, ten times or more. V and J are TRBV5-1 and TRBJ1-2; D is unresolved. V shed 2 bases and J shed 4 bases, with 6 bases lying between them. The germline CDR1 and CDR2 sequences are SGHRS and YFSETQ. The CDR3 extends over 12 amino acids. The CDR3 bases are TGCGCCAGCAGCTTCGACCTCTATGGCTACACCTTC. This encodes CASSFDLYGYTF.

This clonotype was seen at least ten times. The chain couples TRBV12-3 or TRBV12-4 to TRBJ2-1; 13 bases are a match to TRBD2. V lost 6 bases, J lost 7 bases, and 6 bases stayed unmatched. The CDR3 contains 15 residues. CDR3 in amino acids: CASSPGTSGANEQFF. In DNA, the CDR3 is TGTGCCAGCAGCCCCGGGACTAGCGGGGCGAATGAGCAGTTCTTC.

This clonotype appeared many times. The J gene is TRBJ2-3, the V gene TRBV11-2, with TRBD1 as a possible D gene (5 bases). The germline V and J ends were trimmed by 0 bases and 6 bases, with 7 bases remaining between them. The CDR3 covers 13 residues. Germline V gene lookup returns CDR1 SGHAT and CDR2 FQNNGV. The CDR3 coding sequence is TGTGCCAGCAGCTTAGAAGGGGTGGATACGCAGTATTTT. It is translated as CASSLEGVDTQYF.

The chain couples TRBV20-1 to TRBJ2-7; D not certain. CDR1 and CDR2 from the germline V gene are DFQATT and SNEGSKA (reference sequence). The ends were cut back, 3 bases at V and 0 bases at J, with 12 bases in the middle. The CDR3 runs 14 residues. The CDR3: CSASNGRLSYEQYF. The CDR3 nucleotides are TGCAGTGCTAGTAACGGGCGCCTCTCCTACGAGCAGTACTTC.

This clonotype was seen repeatedly, ten times or more. This chain links TRBV5-1 with TRBJ2-3; D call uncertain. V lost 0 bases and J 0 bases, leaving 11 bases between the germline ends. CDR3 length: 16 residues. Germline V gene lookup returns CDR1 SGHRS and CDR2 YFSETQ. As DNA, the CDR3 is TGCGCCAGCAGCTTGGGATTATTGGAGAGCACAGATACGCAGTATTTT. Amino acids: CASSLGLLESTDTQYF.

In this sample, this clonotype turned up many times. The chain combines TRBV4-2 with TRBJ2-1; no clear D gene. The CDR3 contains 15 residues. Trimming pared 4 bases from V and 0 bases from J, leaving 10 bases between. The V gene's germline CDR1 is LGHNA and CDR2 YNFKEQ. Here the CDR3 reads CASSLEASSYNEQFF. CDR3 bases: TGTGCCAGCAGCCTTGAGGCTAGCTCCTACAATGAGCAGTTCTTC.

This clonotype was observed many times. The DNA of the CDR3 is TGCGCCAGCAGCTTGGGTCAGGGGTCCGGCTACACCTTC. As protein: CASSLGQGSGYTF. This chain joins TRBV5-1 and TRBJ1-2, with TRBD1 as a possible D gene (6 bases). The V end lost 0 bases, the J end lost 8 bases, and 11 bases lay between the germline ends. Germline-derived CDR1 and CDR2 are SGHRS and YFSETQ. CDR3 length: 13 residues.